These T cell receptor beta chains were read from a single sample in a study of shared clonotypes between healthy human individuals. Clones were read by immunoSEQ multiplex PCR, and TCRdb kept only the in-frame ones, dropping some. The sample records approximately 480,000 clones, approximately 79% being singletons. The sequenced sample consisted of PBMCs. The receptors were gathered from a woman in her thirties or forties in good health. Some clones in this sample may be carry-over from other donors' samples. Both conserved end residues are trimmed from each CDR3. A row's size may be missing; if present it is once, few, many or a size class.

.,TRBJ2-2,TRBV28,ASSLYGGTGELF
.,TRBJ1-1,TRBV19,ASSMDRGGGTEAF
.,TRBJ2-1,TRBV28,ASSLMNEQF
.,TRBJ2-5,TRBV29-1,SVESHLGETQY
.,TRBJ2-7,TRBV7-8,ASSLFRGQYEQY
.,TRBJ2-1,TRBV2,ASRDPGDWGNNEQF
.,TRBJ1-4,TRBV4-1,ASSQVGPGANEKLF
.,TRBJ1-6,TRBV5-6,ASSPRVKAGNSPLH
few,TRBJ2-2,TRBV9,ASSSGQVNTGELF
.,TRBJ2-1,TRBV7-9,ASSPGQQANEQF
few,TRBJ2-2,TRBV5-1,ASGWGAGDPRNTGELF
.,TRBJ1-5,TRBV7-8,ASSLGAGDQPQH
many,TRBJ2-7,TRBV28,ASSISGIAPYEQY
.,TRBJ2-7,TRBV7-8,ASSFEREVGYEQY
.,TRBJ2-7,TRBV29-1,SVARGDRAHEQY
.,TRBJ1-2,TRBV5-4,ASSDTRGIDYT
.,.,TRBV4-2,ASSQVADRAGYEQY
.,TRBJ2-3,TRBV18,ASSPLAARGAGATDTQY
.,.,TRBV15,ATSRDPQTGAYEQY
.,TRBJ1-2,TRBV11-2,ASSSTRVGGYGYT
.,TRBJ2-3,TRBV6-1,ASSEGGLAVGTQY
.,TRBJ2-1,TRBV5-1,ASSRSLAGGSNEQF
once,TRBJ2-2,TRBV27,ASSLSWGGLNTGELF
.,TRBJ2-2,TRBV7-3,ASSLGPVGSTGELF
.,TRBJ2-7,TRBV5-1,ASSPTNGGAYEQY
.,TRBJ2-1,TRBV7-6,ASSLEPAGLYNEQF
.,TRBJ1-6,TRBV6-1,ASSTNRASPLH
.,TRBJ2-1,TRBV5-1,ASSGIAGASNEQF
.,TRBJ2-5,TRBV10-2,ASSERGGAQY
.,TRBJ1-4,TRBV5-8,ASSPPRGEKLF
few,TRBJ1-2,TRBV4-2,ASSQDPGQGLSGYT
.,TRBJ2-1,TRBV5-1,ASVTGTGVLLDNEQF
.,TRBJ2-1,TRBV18,ASSPWQNNEQF
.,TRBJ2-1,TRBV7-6,ASSQSGTNNEQF
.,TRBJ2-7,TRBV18,ASSHRQGEYEQY
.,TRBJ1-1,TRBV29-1,SVLAGETNTEAF
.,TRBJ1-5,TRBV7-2,ASSLVYGADNQPQH
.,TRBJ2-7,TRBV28,ASSTPGQGTYEQY
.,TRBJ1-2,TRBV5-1,ASSIGEMGYT
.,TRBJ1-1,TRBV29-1,SVAIPPVGTEAF
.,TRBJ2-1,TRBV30,AWNTNYNEQF
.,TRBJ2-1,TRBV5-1,ASSLQLADNEQF
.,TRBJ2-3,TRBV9,ASSRTSGTDTQY
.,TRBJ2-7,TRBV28,ASSLGAVGNYEQY
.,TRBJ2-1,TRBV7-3,ASSLLLAGVDEQF
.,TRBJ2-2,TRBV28,ASSLGGSTGELF
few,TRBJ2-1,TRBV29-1,SVSNPTARRNYNEQF
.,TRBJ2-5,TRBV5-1,ASSYAGQETQY
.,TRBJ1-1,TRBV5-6,ASSSLTAWTTEAF
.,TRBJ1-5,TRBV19,ASNRPGTGNQPQH
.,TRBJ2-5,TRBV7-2,ASSLGSSSQETQY
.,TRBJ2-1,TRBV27,ASSLGNEQF
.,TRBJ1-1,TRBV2,ASSLNLNTEAF
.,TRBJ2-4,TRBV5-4,ASSLQGALAKNIQY
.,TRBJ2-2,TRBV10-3,AISGAPDTGELF
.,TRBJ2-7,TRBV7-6,ASSPDTTYEQY